The 32 T cell receptor beta chains below were found in one sample sequenced in a study of graft-versus-host responses after intestinal transplantation. Data came from immunoSEQ multiplex PCR; TCRdb stores just in-frame clones and leaves some out. Of about 5,100 clones in the sample, around 70% were seen once. The material sequenced was PBMCs, taken roughly 320 days after intestinal transplant. These receptors came from a human patient who received an intestinal transplant, so some T cells may come from the graft donor.

This chain connects TRBV7-6 to TRBJ2-7; D not certain. Trimming removed 0 bases from V and 3 bases from J, with 9 bases in between. Germline-derived CDR1 and CDR2 are SGHVS and FNYEAQ. CDR3 length equals 14 residues. The CDR3 loop is CASSLAGSHYEQYF. CDR3 nucleotide sequence: TGTGCCAGCAGCTTAGCGGGCTCTCACTACGAGCAGTACTTC.

The rearrangement uses TRBV4-1 and TRBJ2-1; D is unresolved. Trimming left V 1 base short and J 6 bases short, with 10 bases between. The CDR3 runs to 14 residues. Germline CDR1 reads MGHRA; CDR2 reads YSYEKL. CDR3 sequence: CASSQGTLINEQFF. In DNA form, the CDR3 reads TGCGCCAGCAGCCAAGGCACCCTCATCAATGAGCAGTTCTTC.

The chain recombines TRBV19 with TRBJ1-4; TRBD1 matches at 9 bases. The CDR3 sequence is 18 residues long. Germline V gene data show CDR1 as LNHDA and CDR2 as SQIVND (reference sequence). V gave up 2 bases and J gave up 0 bases; unmatched junction bases: 7. The CDR3, as DNA: TGTGCCAGTAGTATATCTGGGACAGGGAGTGCAACTAATGAAAAACTGTTTTTT. As protein: CASSISGTGSATNEKLFF.

This chain uses TRBV30 with TRBJ1-4; no reliable D call. V was cut by 4 bases and J by 7 bases, with 13 bases left in between. The length of the CDR3 is 13 residues. Germline CDR1 reads GTSNPN; CDR2 reads SVGIG (reference sequence). DNA for the CDR3: TGTGCCTGGACACCTGGGGAGCCTGAAAAACTGTTTTTT. It codes for CAWTPGEPEKLFF.

This clone appeared once. The genes are TRBV7-9 and TRBJ1-2; a possible D gene is TRBD1 (5 bases). The CDR3 extends over 15 amino acids. V was clipped by 4 bases and J by 1 base, with 13 bases between them. The germline V gene has CDR1 SEHNR and CDR2 FQNEAQ (reference sequence). CDR3 coding DNA: TGTGCCAGCAGCTACTCCCTGGGGGGTAACTATGGCTACACCTTC. This gives the protein CASSYSLGGNYGYTF.

The chain uses TRBV20-1 and TRBJ1-4; D is uncertain. V lost 3 bases to trimming and J lost 8 bases, with 7 bases between them. This CDR3 comprises 11 residues. Germline V gene data show CDR1 as DFQATT and CDR2 as SNEGSKA (reference sequence). The DNA of the CDR3 is TGCAGTGCTAGCCGACACGAAAAACTGTTTTTT. Translated: CSASRHEKLFF.

The chain combines TRBV7-9 with TRBJ1-2, with D perhaps matching TRBD1 (5 bases). CDR3 length equals 13 residues. Germline values: CDR1 SEHNR, CDR2 FQNEAQ (reference sequence). V gave up 5 bases and J gave up 3 bases, with 10 bases separating them. In DNA, the CDR3 is TGTGCCAGCAGCCCACCGACAGACTATGGCTACACCTTC. It specifies CASSPPTDYGYTF.

The chain carries TRBV14 and TRBJ1-5; D gene unclear. Germline loops: CDR1 SGHDN, CDR2 FVKESK. The ends were cut back, 5 bases at V and 11 bases at J, with 10 bases in the middle. This CDR3 spans 11 amino acids. CDR3 region: CASSSQSAQHF. The CDR3 region has the DNA TGTGCCAGCAGCTCACAATCAGCCCAGCATTTT.

J is TRBJ2-1 and V is TRBV1; the table's D call TRBD2 went unverified against the DNA. TRBV1 is marked as a pseudogene. This CDR3 spans 18 amino acids. The chain's CDR3 is CTSSQEAAAERGGSEQFF. The CDR3 coding sequence is TGCACCAGCAGCCAAGAAGCAGCGGCGGAGCGGGGGGGGAGTGAGCAGTTCTTC.

V gene TRBV5-6 combines with J gene TRBJ1-2; no definite D call. This CDR3 region has 13 residues. The V end lost 0 bases, the J end lost 1 base, and 4 bases lay between the germline ends. Germline loops: CDR1 SGHDT, CDR2 YYEEEE. Here the CDR3 reads CASSLELNYGYTF. In DNA, the CDR3 is TGTGCCAGCAGCTTGGAGCTTAACTATGGCTACACCTTC.

This clone was seen more than once but under ten times. The rearrangement uses TRBV7-1 and TRBJ2-2, with D uncertain. TRBV7-1 is labeled an ORF, and its function is uncertain. The CDR3 sequence is 14 residues long. Deletions cut 4 bases from V and 5 bases from J, with 11 bases between. CDR3 loop: CASSLNQGTGELFF. The CDR3 DNA is TGTGCCAGCAGCTTAAATCAAGGGACCGGGGAGCTGTTTTTT.

This chain uses TRBV29-1 with TRBJ2-7; possibly TRBD1 for D (6 bases). Per germline, CDR1 SQVTM and CDR2 ANQGSEA. The CDR3 sequence is 11 residues long. The CDR3 spells CGGKQGNEQYF. In nucleotides, the CDR3 is TGCGGAGGCAAACAGGGCAACGAGCAGTACTTC.

The chain links TRBV7-6 to TRBJ1-2; the D is unclear. The CDR3 covers 15 residues. The germline V gene encodes CDR1 SGHVS and CDR2 FNYEAQ. The V end was cut by 1 base, the J end by 0 bases, with 9 bases between. The CDR3 coding sequence is TGTGCCAGCAGCTTAGGGGCAGACTCTAACTATGGCTACACCTTC. Translated: CASSLGADSNYGYTF.

The count of this clone is one. V and J are TRBV10-3 and TRBJ2-7; tentatively, D is TRBD2 (6 bases). Germline values: CDR1 ENHRY, CDR2 SYGVKD. The CDR3 is 16 residues long. Trimming took 3 bases from V and 4 from J, leaving 19 bases between them. In DNA form, the CDR3 reads TGTGCCATCAGTGATGCGGGGTACTCCCCCCTATACGAGCAGTACTTC. Translation: CAISDAGYSPLYEQYF.

This clone has only a few counts. The chain links TRBV6-6 to TRBJ2-1; 9 positions match TRBD2. V lost 10 bases to trimming and J lost 8 bases; unmatched junction nucleotides: 6. The CDR3 has 12 residues. CDR1 and CDR2 from the germline V gene are MNHNY and SVGAGI (reference sequence). The CDR3 DNA is TGTGCCACCGTAGCGGGGGTCCATGAGCAGTTCTTC. Translation: CATVAGVHEQFF.

The rearrangement links TRBV4-3 to TRBJ1-2; 8 bases match TRBD1. CDR3 length equals 15 residues. In germline, CDR1 is LGHNA, CDR2 YSLEER. The trim removed 0 bases at V and 4 bases at J, leaving 4 bases unmatched. CDR3 region: CASSQDDRGSYGYTF. CDR3 bases: TGCGCCAGCAGCCAAGATGACAGGGGTAGCTATGGCTACACCTTC.

This clone showed up just once. V usage is TRBV7-9 and J usage is TRBJ2-2, with D uncertain. This CDR3 spans 19 amino acids. The ends were cut back, 5 bases at V and 0 bases at J, with 22 bases in the middle. Germline CDR1 reads SEHNR; CDR2 reads FQNEAQ (reference sequence). CDR3 protein: CASSVGLSSGQANTGELFF. The CDR3 DNA sequence: TGTGCCAGCAGCGTAGGTTTGTCGTCTGGGCAGGCGAACACCGGGGAGCTGTTTTTT.

This clone has a handful of counts. V usage is TRBV6-6 and J usage is TRBJ2-3; 7 nucleotides match TRBD2. Looked up from germline, CDR1 is MNHNY and CDR2 is SVGAGI (reference sequence). This CDR3 region has 11 residues. V was clipped by 7 bases and J by 5 bases; unmatched bases: 0. Here the CDR3 reads CASIAGDTQYF. The CDR3 DNA is TGTGCCAGCATAGCGGGAGATACGCAGTATTTT.

The rearrangement links TRBV14 to TRBJ1-1, with D perhaps TRBD1 (5 bases). The CDR3 covers 11 residues. Trimming stripped 4 bases from V and 7 bases from J, with 7 bases between. CDR1 and CDR2 (germline): SGHDN, FVKESK. The CDR3 here is CASSRQGEAFF. In DNA form, the CDR3 reads TGTGCCAGCAGCCGGCAGGGTGAAGCTTTCTTT.

This clone has just one count. V and J are TRBV6-1 and TRBJ2-5; 7 bases line up with TRBD1. Judging by the DNA end, TRBJ2-7 fits better; the J call may be wrong. Germline V CDR1 and CDR2: MNHNS, SASEGT. The CDR3 consists of 14 residues. CDR3 nucleotides: TGTGCCAGCAGTCCGGGACAGTTCTCCTACGAGCAGTACTTC. Encoded protein: CASSPGQFSYEQYF.

The chain is built from TRBV18 and TRBJ1-1, with 10 nucleotides matching TRBD1. CDR1 is KGHSH, CDR2 LQKENI, per germline. The CDR3 is made up of 15 amino acids. J was trimmed by 6 bases and V by 2 bases; bases with no gene match: 6. CDR3 residues: CASSPVPGQGSEAFF. CDR3 bases: TGTGCCAGCTCACCAGTCCCGGGACAGGGGTCTGAAGCTTTCTTT.

The chain combines TRBV5-1 with TRBJ1-2; 11 nucleotides agree with TRBD1. Trimming took 2 bases from V and 7 from J; bases not matched to a gene: 10. The CDR3 has 16 amino acids. Germline CDR1 and CDR2: SGHRS and YFSETQ. In DNA form, the CDR3 reads TGCGCCAGCAGCTTAACCGGGACAGGGGGTCTTCTTGGCTACACCTTC. Encoded protein: CASSLTGTGGLLGYTF.

This clone was picked up one time. The chain recombines TRBV9 with TRBJ1-1; D uncertain. Germline values: CDR1 SGDLS, CDR2 YYNGEE. The CDR3 consists of 13 residues. Trimming cost V 1 base and J 4 bases, with 8 bases left between them. CDR3 in amino acids: CASSVRWGTEAFF. DNA of the CDR3: TGTGCCAGCAGCGTAAGGTGGGGCACTGAAGCTTTCTTT.

This clone appeared a single time. This chain links TRBV7-9 with TRBJ2-1; D gene uncertain. CDR3 length: 12 residues. CDR1 SEHNR and CDR2 FQNEAQ come from the germline V gene (reference sequence). Trimming removed 6 bases from V and 8 bases from J, with 11 bases in between. This CDR3 is CASRRITDEQFF. In DNA, the CDR3 is TGTGCCAGCAGACGCATTACCGATGAGCAGTTCTTC.

This clone was seen a handful of times. The chain couples TRBV6-5 to TRBJ1-2, with 7 bases matching TRBD1. The CDR3 has 11 residues. Germline loops: CDR1 MNHEY, CDR2 SVGAGI. Losses at the gene ends were 8 bases for V and 6 bases for J; bases not matched to a gene: 3. Written as DNA, the CDR3 is TGTGCCAGCGGGACAGTGGATGGCTACACCTTC. The encoded protein is CASGTVDGYTF.

The V and J genes are TRBV7-9 and TRBJ2-6, with D unresolved. The CDR3 consists of 18 residues. Trimming shortened V by 5 bases and J by 5 bases, and 22 bases separated the two germline ends. Germline V gene lookup returns CDR1 SEHNR and CDR2 FQNEAQ (reference sequence). CDR3 nucleotide sequence: TGTGCCAGCAGCATTGTCAAATACCATGAAAGTCGGGCCAACGTCCTGACTTTC. It translates to CASSIVKYHESRANVLTF. Using reference TRBV7-9 and TRBJ2-6 for the parts outside the CDR3, the full variable domain is DTGVSQNPRHKITKRGQNVTFRCDPISEHNRLYWYRQTLGQGPEFLTYFQNEAQLEKSRLLSDRFSAERPKGSFSTLEIQRTEQGDSAMYLCASSIVKYHESRANVLTFGAGSRLTVL.

This clone was found a few times. A read error may be the cause here, since a much bigger clone is one base away. The sample has other DNA sequences that encode this CDR3 too. V gene TRBV7-2 combines with J gene TRBJ2-2; D tentatively fits TRBD1 or TRBD2 (6 bases each). CDR3 length: 17 residues. Germline V lookup: CDR1 SGHTA, CDR2 FQGNSA. V lost 4 bases to trimming and J lost 5 bases, with 20 bases between them. CDR3 residues: CASSWGDRGLETGELFF. CDR3 nucleotides: TGTGCCAGCAGCTGGGGGGACCGGGGGCTAGAAACCGGGGAGCTGTTTTTT.

This clone occurred a few times. A read error likely explains this, since a far larger clone differs by one base. Other DNA sequences in this sample translate to the same CDR3. The V and J genes are TRBV27 and TRBJ1-3; D is perhaps TRBD1 (6 bases). The CDR3 consists of 15 residues. Germline loops: CDR1 MNHEY, CDR2 SMNVEV (reference sequence). This chain's CDR3 is CASSLSWGTGNTIYF. DNA of the CDR3: TGTGCGAGCAGTTTATCGTGGGGGACAGGAAACACCATATATTTT.

This chain links TRBV7-7 with TRBJ2-7; TRBD1 matches at 8 bases. The J segment lost 5 bases and the V segment lost 3 bases, leaving 6 bases of the junction unmatched. CDR3 length equals 14 residues. CDR1 and CDR2 (germline): SSHAT, FNYEAQ (reference sequence). The CDR3 sequence: CASSFRRQGHEQYF. The CDR3, as DNA: TGTGCCAGCAGCTTCCGCCGACAGGGGCACGAGCAGTACTTC.

This clone was recorded only once. This sequence may be a read error, since a much larger clone differs from it by one base. The rearrangement links TRBV7-2 to TRBJ2-2, with TRBD1 identical over 12 bases. V shed 4 bases and J 6 bases; nucleotides not matched to a gene: 9. Germline V lookup: CDR1 SGHTA, CDR2 FQGNSA. The CDR3 length is 17 residues. CDR3 sequence (DNA): TGTGCCAGCAGCTGGGGGGACAGGGGGCTAGAACCCGGGGAGCTGTTTTTT. It is translated as CASSWGDRGLEPGELFF.

This CDR3 reads CASLTVNCYTF. CDR3 sequence (DNA): TGTGCCAGCTTGACAGTCAATTGCTACACCTTC. The chain links TRBV6-6 to TRBJ1-2; possibly TRBD1 for D (5 bases). Trimming shortened V by 8 bases and J by 9 bases, and 13 bases separated the two germline ends. The CDR3 has 11 amino acids. CDR1 MNHNY and CDR2 SVGAGI come from the germline V gene (reference sequence).

Remarks on this clone: Other DNA variants within this sample encode the same CDR3. The chain joins TRBV25-1 to TRBJ2-7; 8 bases are shared with TRBD2. Trimming removed 1 base from V and 3 bases from J; junction bases left unmatched: 11. The CDR3 runs 17 residues. Germline V lookup: CDR1 MGHDK, CDR2 SYGVNS. The CDR3 loop reads CASSESSGGGDYYEQYF. The CDR3 DNA sequence: TGTGCCAGCAGTGAATCTTCCGGGGGGGGAGACTACTACGAGCAGTACTTC.